A selection of T cell receptor beta chains follows, all from one sample in a study of yellow fever vaccine responses in identical twins. TCRdb reprocessed the RT-PCR reads with MiXCR, giving one entry per CDR3 protein. The top ten clones hold roughly 3.1% of a sample with 5,700 or so distinct CDR3 sequences, more than 80% of them seen once. Material: T cells from blood (PBMCs), unsorted or a sorted subset (not recorded which), obtained before or after yellow fever vaccination (not recorded which). These TCRs come from a young woman who received the yellow fever vaccine. CDR3s include the opening cysteine and the closing phenylalanine or tryptophan. Fields, in order: CDR3 length, J gene, V gene, clone size, D gene, CDR3 DNA, CDR3 protein. The D gene is left open where the match is weak. The size of a clone is reported for some rows only, either as once, few or many, or as a class for expanded clones.

13 | TRBJ2-1 | TRBV19 | . | . | TGTGCGAGTAGTCTCCAGCGATACAATGAGCAGTTCTTC | CASSLQRYNEQFF
13 | TRBJ1-1 | TRBV5-1 | . | . | TGCGCCAGCAGCTTGTTCGTGAACACTGAAGCTTTCTTT | CASSLFVNTEAFF
16 | TRBJ2-1 | TRBV6-2/TRBV6-3 | . | TRBD2 | TGTGCCAGCAGTCACATACTAGCGGGCAACTACAATGAGCAGTTCTTC | CASSHILAGNYNEQFF
13 | TRBJ2-1 | TRBV2 | once | TRBD1 | TGTGCCAGCAGAGATCAGGGGGTCGATGAGCAGTTCTTC | CASRDQGVDEQFF
13 | TRBJ2-5 | TRBV23-1 | . | . | TGCGCCAGCAGTTGGGACATTCAAGAGACCCAGTACTTC | CASSWDIQETQYF
16 | TRBJ1-4 | TRBV25-1 | . | . | TGTGCCAGCAGTGAACGGAGGGGGGGAGCTAATGAAAAACTGTTTTTT | CASSERRGGANEKLFF
14 | TRBJ2-1 | TRBV2 | . | . | TGTGCCAGCAGTGCCCGGGGTCTTTGGGATGAGCAGTTCTTC | CASSARGLWDEQFF
15 | TRBJ2-5 | TRBV6-1 | . | TRBD2 | TGTGCCATCAGTGAAGCGGGAGAGATACAAGAGACCCAGTACTTC | CAISEAGEIQETQYF
10 | TRBJ1-1 | TRBV2 | . | . | TGTGCCAGCAGATACAGGGAAGCTTTCTTT | CASRYREAFF
15 | TRBJ2-7 | TRBV28 | . | TRBD2 | TGTGCCAGCAGTCCCGCACTAGCGGGAATAGGTGAGCAGTACTTC | CASSPALAGIGEQYF
13 | TRBJ2-7 | TRBV5-1 | once | . | TGCGCCAGCAGTGCCTCGGGGCTGAACGAGCAGTACTTC | CASSASGLNEQYF
16 | TRBJ2-5 | TRBV27 | . | . | TGTGCCAGCAGTTTAAGGTTGGCAGCTCCCAAAGAGACCCAGTACTTC | CASSLRLAAPKETQYF
14 | TRBJ2-7 | TRBV5-6 | . | TRBD1 | TGTGCCAGCAGCTTGGACAGGGGCTCCTACGAGCAGTACTTC | CASSLDRGSYEQYF
16 | TRBJ2-7 | TRBV6-5 | . | TRBD2 | TGTGCCAGCAGTCACTACAGCGGGGGGATTTCCTACGAGCAGTACTTC | CASSHYSGGISYEQYF
13 | TRBJ2-6 | TRBV27 | once | . | TGTGCCAGCAGTTTTTCTGGGGCCAACGTCCTGACTTTC | CASSFSGANVLTF
13 | TRBJ2-7 | TRBV12-3/TRBV12-4 | . | . | TGTGCCAGCAGTTCTGACAGGAACTACGAGCAGTACTTC | CASSSDRNYEQYF
15 | TRBJ2-1 | TRBV6-1 | . | . | TGTGCCAGCAGTGGCGACAGCCAGACTGACAATGAGCAGTTCTTC | CASSGDSQTDNEQFF
17 | TRBJ2-1 | TRBV14 | few | . | TGTGCCAGCAGCCAAGATGGTCAGGGGCATCGGGTCAATGAGCAGTTCTTC | CASSQDGQGHRVNEQFF
14 | TRBJ1-2 | TRBV12-3/TRBV12-4 | few | . | TGTGCCAGCAGCCAGCCGGGACGGTCCTATGGCTACACCTTC | CASSQPGRSYGYTF